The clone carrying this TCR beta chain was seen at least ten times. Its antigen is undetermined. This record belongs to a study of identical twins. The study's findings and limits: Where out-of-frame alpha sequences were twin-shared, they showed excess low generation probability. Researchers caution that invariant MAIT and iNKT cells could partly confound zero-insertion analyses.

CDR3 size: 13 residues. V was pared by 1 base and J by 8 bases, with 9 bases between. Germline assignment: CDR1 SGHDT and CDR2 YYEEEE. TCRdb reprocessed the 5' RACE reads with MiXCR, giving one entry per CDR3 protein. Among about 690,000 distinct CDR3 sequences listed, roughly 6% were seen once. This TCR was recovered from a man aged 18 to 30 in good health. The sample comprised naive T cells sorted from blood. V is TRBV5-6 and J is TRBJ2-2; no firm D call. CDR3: CASSLKSVGELFF. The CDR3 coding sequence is TGTGCCAGCAGCTTGAAGAGTGTGGGGGAGCTGTTTTTT.